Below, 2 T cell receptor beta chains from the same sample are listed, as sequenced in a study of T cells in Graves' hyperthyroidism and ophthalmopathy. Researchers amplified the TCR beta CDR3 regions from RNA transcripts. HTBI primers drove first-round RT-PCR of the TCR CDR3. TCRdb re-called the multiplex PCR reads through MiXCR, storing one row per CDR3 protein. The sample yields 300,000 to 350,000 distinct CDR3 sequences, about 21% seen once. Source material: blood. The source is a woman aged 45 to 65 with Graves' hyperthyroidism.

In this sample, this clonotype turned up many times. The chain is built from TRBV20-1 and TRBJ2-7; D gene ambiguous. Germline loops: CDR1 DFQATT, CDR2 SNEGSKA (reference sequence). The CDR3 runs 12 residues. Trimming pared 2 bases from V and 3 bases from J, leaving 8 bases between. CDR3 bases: TGCAGTGCTAGAATTTACAGCTACGAGCAGTACTTC. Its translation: CSARIYSYEQYF.

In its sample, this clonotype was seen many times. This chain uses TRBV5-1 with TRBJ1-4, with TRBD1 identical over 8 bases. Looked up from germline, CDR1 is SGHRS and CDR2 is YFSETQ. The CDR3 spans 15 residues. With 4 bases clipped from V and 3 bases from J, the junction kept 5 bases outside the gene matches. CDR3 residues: CASSPTGGSNEKLFF. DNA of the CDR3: TGCGCCAGCAGCCCTACAGGGGGATCTAATGAAAAACTGTTTTTT.